Listed here are 18 T cell receptor beta chains from one sample, sequenced in a study of spatial heterogeneity in lung cancer. Time point here: sample taken at primary tumor resection. Researchers sequenced whole RNA taken from tumor, nontumor lung or frozen PBMC without sorting. Each CDR3 protein gets one entry after TCRdb re-called the 5' RACE reads with MiXCR. This table holds around 89,000 distinct CDR3 sequences, over 9.5% found once. The sequences come from PBMCs, collected at surgery. These receptors originate from a male donor with early-stage non-small cell lung cancer.

This clonotype has at least ten counts. The chain has TRBV7-2 and TRBJ2-3; 12 nucleotides match TRBD2. J was trimmed by 1 base and V by 1 base; bases with no gene match: 0. CDR1 is SGHTA, CDR2 FQGNSA, per germline. CDR3 length: 16 amino acids. The CDR3 here is CASSLGLAGGTDTQYF. Written as DNA, the CDR3 is TGTGCCAGCAGCTTAGGACTAGCGGGAGGCACAGATACGCAGTATTTT.

The chain employs TRBV7-2 and TRBJ2-1; 7 bases match TRBD2. CDR1 is SGHTA, CDR2 FQGNSA, per germline. With 5 bases clipped from V and 6 bases from J, the junction kept 10 bases outside the gene matches. The CDR3 runs to 15 residues. The CDR3 here is CASSINWGGGNEQFF. CDR3 coding DNA: TGTGCCAGCAGCATTAACTGGGGCGGGGGCAATGAGCAGTTCTTC.

In this sample, this clonotype turned up many times. The rearrangement joins TRBV5-1 to TRBJ2-5; 8 bases align to TRBD2. This CDR3 is built from 14 residues. Germline assignment: CDR1 SGHRS and CDR2 YFSETQ. V lost 4 bases and J lost 4; bases outside the gene matches: 6. The CDR3 nucleotides are TGCGCCAGCAGCCTCCTGAGCGGGAGAGAGACCCAGTACTTC. Amino acid sequence: CASSLLSGRETQYF. Full variable domain (rest looked up from reference TRBV5-1 and TRBJ2-5): KAGVTQTPRYLIKTRGQQVTLSCSPISGHRSVSWYQQTPGQGLQFLFEYFSETQRNKGNFPGRFSGRQFSNSRSEMNVSTLELGDSALYLCASSLLSGRETQYFGPGTRLLVL.

This clonotype showed up many times. V gene TRBV5-1 combines with J gene TRBJ1-1, with no clear D. V shed 0 bases and J shed 11 bases, with 11 bases lying between them. Germline CDR1 and CDR2: SGHRS and YFSETQ. The length of the CDR3 is 12 residues. CDR3 nucleotides: TGCGCCAGCAGCTTGGAGGGAAGTCACGCTTTCTTT. It specifies CASSLEGSHAFF.

The V gene is TRBV12-3 or TRBV12-4, the J gene TRBJ2-7; D perhaps matches TRBD2 (7 bases). Between the trimmed V and J ends, which lost 6 bases and 4 bases, there was a span of 10 bases. The CDR3 is 12 residues long. CDR3 in amino acids: CASRGGGYEQYF. The CDR3 DNA follows: TGTGCCAGCAGGGGAGGGGGGTACGAGCAGTACTTC.

The genes are TRBV20-1 and TRBJ2-3; D gene uncertain. V was cut by 6 bases and J by 7 bases, with 14 bases left in between. CDR1 is DFQATT and CDR2 is SNEGSKA in the germline V gene (reference sequence). This CDR3 has 12 amino acids. CDR3 DNA sequence: TGCAGTGCCCCGGGTCCCGCAAATACGCAGTATTTT. Translating it yields CSAPGPANTQYF.

This clonotype was seen only a few times. At one boundary the junction diverges from the germline segment, which might be a read error. The chain carries TRBV7-9 and TRBJ1-3, with D unresolved. Germline CDR1 SEHNR, CDR2 FQNEAQ (reference sequence). This CDR3 has 12 residues. DNA for the CDR3: TGTGCCAGCAGCAACTCTGGAAACACCGTATATTTT. It translates to CASSNSGNTVYF.

V and J are TRBV2 and TRBJ1-4, with 9 bases fitting TRBD1. Germline CDR1 reads SNHLY; CDR2 reads FYNNEI. CDR3 length equals 14 residues. Trimming took 10 bases from V and 5 from J; bases not matched to a gene: 8. CDR3 sequence reads: CAINRDRDNEKLFF. DNA for the CDR3: TGTGCCATAAACCGGGACAGGGACAATGAAAAACTGTTTTTT.

This clonotype was recorded at least ten times. The rearrangement links TRBV28 to TRBJ1-2; 7 bases line up with TRBD1. CDR1 is MDHEN and CDR2 is SYDVKM in the germline V gene. This CDR3 contains 15 residues. Germline trimming cut 6 bases from V and 4 bases from J; bases unmatched to any gene: 11. The CDR3: CASRTDRVRVYGYTF. The DNA of the CDR3 is TGTGCCAGCAGGACCGACAGGGTGAGGGTCTATGGCTACACCTTC.

This clonotype was recorded many times. V and J are TRBV9 and TRBJ1-2; D gene unclear. CDR1 is SGDLS and CDR2 is YYNGEE in the germline V gene. This CDR3 contains 12 residues. V lost 0 bases, J lost 2 bases, and 2 bases lay in between. This CDR3 reads CASSVVNYGYTF. The CDR3 nucleotides read TGTGCCAGCAGCGTAGTCAACTATGGCTACACCTTC.

This clonotype was found many times. The chain is built from TRBV7-2 and TRBJ1-2; no clear D. The CDR3 is 12 amino acids. Germline V gene sequence: CDR1 SGHTA, CDR2 FQGNSA. With 5 bases removed from V and 7 bases from J, the gap between germline ends came to 11 bases. This CDR3 is CASSRFAAGYTF. As DNA, the CDR3 is TGTGCCAGCAGCCGTTTCGCGGCTGGCTACACCTTC. Complete variable domain (other parts from reference TRBV7-2 and TRBJ1-2): GAGVSQSPSNKVTEKGKDVELRCDPISGHTALYWYRQSLGQGLEFLIYFQGNSAPDKSGLPSDRFSAERTGGSVSTLTIQRTQQEDSAVYLCASSRFAAGYTFGSGTRLTVV.

The chain links TRBV18 to TRBJ2-1, with D tentatively TRBD1 (6 bases). The length of the CDR3 is 14 residues. Trimming stripped 4 bases from V and 4 bases from J, with 11 bases between. Germline V CDR1 and CDR2: KGHSH, LQKENI. Here the CDR3 reads CASSRGTPYNEQFF. CDR3 in DNA: TGTGCCAGCTCACGGGGGACACCATACAATGAGCAGTTCTTC.

This chain joins TRBV7-3 and TRBJ1-3; no definite D call. Trimming stripped 4 bases from V and 4 bases from J, with 11 bases between. The CDR3 contains 14 residues. Germline CDR1 SGHTA, CDR2 FQGTGA. The CDR3 loop reads CASSSGIGGNTIYF. CDR3 coding DNA: TGTGCCAGCAGCTCCGGTATTGGAGGAAACACCATATATTTT.

The chain couples TRBV27 to TRBJ2-7; D is unresolved. The V gene lost 3 bases and the J gene lost 2 bases, with 8 bases spanning the gap. This CDR3 has 13 residues. In germline, CDR1 is MNHEY, CDR2 SMNVEV (reference sequence). The CDR3 DNA follows: TGTGCCAGCAGTTTGACGGCCGCCTACGAGCAGTACTTC. Translating it yields CASSLTAAYEQYF.

A single count supports this clonotype. A clone one base away is much larger, so this may be a read error. This chain connects TRBV5-6 to TRBJ2-1; D gene uncertain. The CDR3 covers 14 residues. Looked up from germline, CDR1 is SGHDT and CDR2 is YYEEEE. Trimming shortened V by 0 bases and J by 7 bases, and 11 bases separated the two germline ends. CDR3 coding DNA: TGTGCCAGCAGCTTGGCCGTGATACAGAATGAGCAGTTCTTC. Translating it yields CASSLAVIQNEQFF.

The chain uses TRBV10-3 and TRBJ1-2; 7 bases agree with TRBD1. Trimming took 2 bases from V and 4 from J; bases not matched to a gene: 7. Germline V lookup: CDR1 ENHRY, CDR2 SYGVKD. The CDR3 contains 15 residues. CDR3 amino acids: CAISEPKTGPYGYTF. The CDR3 DNA is TGTGCCATCAGTGAGCCCAAGACAGGGCCCTATGGCTACACCTTC.

The table lists this clonotype with many counts. This rearrangement joins TRBV2 to TRBJ2-7; 9 positions agree with TRBD1. Germline assignment: CDR1 SNHLY and CDR2 FYNNEI. There are 13 residues in the CDR3. V dropped 6 bases and J dropped 5; count of bases not matched to a gene: 5. The CDR3 DNA is TGTGCCAGCAGCCCGGACAGGGGCGACGAGCAGTACTTC. This encodes CASSPDRGDEQYF.

The chain joins TRBV3-1 to TRBJ2-5; D may be TRBD1 or TRBD2 (5 bases each). The CDR3 has 13 amino acids. Germline V gives CDR1 LGHDT, CDR2 YNNKEL (reference sequence). V dropped 6 bases and J dropped 0 bases, with 8 bases sitting between them. The CDR3 sequence: CASRPGHQETQYF. CDR3 sequence (DNA): TGTGCCAGCAGGCCGGGACACCAAGAGACCCAGTACTTC.